This entry lists 27 T cell receptor beta chains sequenced from one sample in a study of blood T cell repertoires in COVID-19. Using immunoSEQ multiplex PCR, the repertoire was profiled, and TCRdb retains in-frame clones only, with some absent. The repertoire holds 30,000 to 45,000 clones, with more than 65% as singletons. Sequencing input: peripheral blood. These receptor sequences come from a man at least 80 years old with active or convalescent COVID-19.

This clone showed up just a few times. The chain uses TRBV11-2 and TRBJ2-7; possibly TRBD2 for D (6 bases). This CDR3 contains 15 residues. Germline CDR1 reads SGHAT; CDR2 reads FQNNGV. Trimming removed 5 bases from V and 6 bases from J, with 20 bases in between. The CDR3 sequence: CASSEVPGGRSEQYF. The CDR3, as DNA: TGTGCCAGCAGCGAAGTCCCCGGGGGTCGTTCCGAGCAGTACTTC.

The J gene is TRBJ2-3, the V gene TRBV28; the D is unclear. V lost 2 bases and J 4 bases, leaving 4 bases between the germline ends. The CDR3 loop spans 12 amino acids. CDR1 and CDR2 from the germline V gene are MDHEN and SYDVKM. CDR3 loop: CASSLQADTQYF. CDR3 nucleotide sequence: TGTGCCAGCAGTTTACAGGCAGATACGCAGTATTTT.

The V call is TRBV7-2, the J call TRBJ2-3, with D possibly matching TRBD2 (6 bases). The CDR3 totals 16 residues. Germline V gene lookup returns CDR1 SGHTA and CDR2 FQGNSA. V was cut by 0 bases and J by 5 bases, with 15 bases left in between. The CDR3 here is CASSLAATGVGDTQYF. The CDR3 nucleotides read TGTGCCAGCAGCTTAGCTGCCACGGGGGTAGGAGATACGCAGTATTTT.

V usage is TRBV27 and J usage is TRBJ2-5, with 10 positions matching TRBD2. CDR3 length equals 15 residues. Trimming cost V 5 bases and J 3 bases; bases outside gene matches: 6. The germline CDR1 and CDR2 sequences are MNHEY and SMNVEV (reference sequence). The DNA for the CDR3 is TGTGCCAGCAGTGCCCGAAGCGGGAGGGAAGAGACCCAGTACTTC. Translated, it gives CASSARSGREETQYF.

In this sample, this clone turned up a few times. The chain joins TRBV28 to TRBJ1-2; TRBD1 matches 9 bases. The CDR3 consists of 15 residues. Germline CDR1 is MDHEN and CDR2 is SYDVKM. V trimming: 6 bases; J trimming: 5 bases; junction bases outside the gene matches: 10. In nucleotides, the CDR3 is TGTGCCAGCAGGGTTCCGGGACAGGGAAAATATGGCTACACCTTC. Protein: CASRVPGQGKYGYTF.

V and J are TRBV19 and TRBJ1-1, with 8 bases aligning to TRBD1. Trimming removed 3 bases from V and 7 bases from J; junction bases left unmatched: 10. Germline V gives CDR1 LNHDA, CDR2 SQIVND (reference sequence). The CDR3 is 15 residues long. DNA for the CDR3: TGTGCCAGTAGTATTTCCGGACAGGGAGAATTTGAAGCTTTCTTT. Its protein is CASSISGQGEFEAFF.

The CDR3 loop is CASSFPSETQYF. The CDR3 region has the DNA TGTGCCAGCAGCTTTCCCTCAGAGACCCAGTACTTC. This chain joins TRBV5-4 and TRBJ2-5; D gene ambiguous. Germline lookup yields CDR1 SGHNT and CDR2 YYREEE (reference sequence). CDR3 length equals 12 residues. V was cut by 2 bases and J by 4 bases, with 6 bases left in between.

The J gene is TRBJ2-3, the V gene TRBV7-9; 8 bases line up with TRBD2. Germline assignment: CDR1 SEHNR and CDR2 FQNEAQ (reference sequence). The V and J ends lost 2 bases and 3 bases, in that order; junction bases with no gene match: 4. The CDR3 is made up of 15 amino acids. CDR3 coding DNA: TGTGCCAGCAGCTTATACGGGGGGGCGACAGATACGCAGTATTTT. Encoded protein: CASSLYGGATDTQYF. Full variable domain (missing parts from reference TRBV7-9 and TRBJ2-3): DTGVSQNPRHKITKRGQNVTFRCDPISEHNRLYWYRQTLGQGPEFLTYFQNEAQLEKSRLLSDRFSAERPKGSFSTLEIQRTEQGDSAMYLCASSLYGGATDTQYFGPGTRLTVL.

V is TRBV7-8 and J is TRBJ1-5; D is uncertain. Germline V gene data show CDR1 as SGHVS and CDR2 as FQNEAQ. Trimming cost V 2 bases and J 3 bases, with 8 bases left between them. This CDR3 region has 14 residues. The DNA of the CDR3 is TGTGCCAGCAGCTTAACCGGACTCAATCAGCCCCAGCATTTT. Its protein product is CASSLTGLNQPQHF. The variable domain in full, with the rest retrieved from reference TRBV7-8 and TRBJ1-5, is GAGVSQSPRYKVAKRGQDVALRCDPISGHVSLFWYQQALGQGPEFLTYFQNEAQLDKSGLPSDRFFAERPEGSVSTLKIQRTQQEDSAVYLCASSLTGLNQPQHFGDGTRLSIL.

CDR3 in DNA: TGTGCCAGCAGTTTCGGACAGGGATCGGGCAATCAGCCCCAGCATTTT. Protein product: CASSFGQGSGNQPQHF. This sequence joins TRBV13 and TRBJ1-5; TRBD1 agrees at 8 bases. Per the germline V gene, CDR1 is PRHDT and CDR2 is FYEKMQ (reference sequence). J lost 2 bases, V lost 6 bases, and 9 bases had no gene match. This CDR3 is 16 amino acids long.

The rearrangement joins TRBV5-1 to TRBJ2-3, with 16 bases aligning to TRBD2. This CDR3 is built from 18 residues. From germline, CDR1 is SGHRS and CDR2 YFSETQ. V shed 2 bases and J 3 bases; nucleotides not matched to a gene: 6. CDR3 amino acids: CASSFGTSGRAETDTQYF. The CDR3 DNA sequence: TGCGCCAGCAGCTTTGGGACTAGCGGGAGGGCCGAGACAGATACGCAGTATTTT.

The chain carries TRBV6-6 and TRBJ2-3, with D unclear. This CDR3 is built from 12 residues. Trimming stripped 2 bases from V and 9 bases from J, with 9 bases between. Germline CDR1 reads MNHNY; CDR2 reads SVGAGI (reference sequence). The CDR3 region has the DNA TGTGCCAGCAGTTACCGGGTAGACACGCAGTATTTT. This gives the protein CASSYRVDTQYF.

This clone was counted once. CDR3 bases: TGTGCCATCAGTGCCACAGGGGACCCCAACTATGGCTACACCTTC. It translates to CAISATGDPNYGYTF. The J gene is TRBJ1-2, the V gene TRBV10-3; TRBD1 matches at 7 bases. Looked up from germline, CDR1 is ENHRY and CDR2 is SYGVKD. There are 15 residues in the CDR3. V lost 4 bases to trimming and J lost 2 bases; unmatched junction nucleotides: 7.

The chain has TRBV7-9 and TRBJ1-4, with 9 bases matching TRBD1. CDR1 SEHNR and CDR2 FQNEAQ come from the germline V gene (reference sequence). Unmatched junction bases numbered 5, after V lost 5 bases and J lost 4 bases. CDR3 length: 15 residues. CDR3 in amino acids: CASSERTGVNEKLFF. The CDR3 coding sequence is TGTGCCAGCAGCGAAAGGACAGGGGTTAATGAAAAACTGTTTTTT.

The CDR3 DNA sequence: TGTGCCAGCACCTTGGGGCTTGGGACAGGGTCTTTTGGGGCCAACGTCCTGACTTTC. This gives the protein CASTLGLGTGSFGANVLTF. The chain has TRBV27 and TRBJ2-6, with 9 bases aligning to TRBD1. CDR1 and CDR2 (germline): MNHEY, SMNVEV (reference sequence). Trimming removed 7 bases from V and 3 bases from J; junction bases left unmatched: 16. The CDR3 is 19 amino acids.

The chain employs TRBV7-2 and TRBJ1-1; D remains unclear. Trimming shortened V by 4 bases and J by 0 bases, and 15 bases separated the two germline ends. The length of the CDR3 is 16 residues. The germline V gene has CDR1 SGHTA and CDR2 FQGNSA. The CDR3 reads CASSSPFRTMNTEAFF. The CDR3 region has the DNA TGTGCCAGCAGCTCCCCGTTTAGGACTATGAACACTGAAGCTTTCTTT.

J is TRBJ2-1 and V is TRBV27; 10 bases are shared with TRBD2. Germline CDR1 reads MNHEY; CDR2 reads SMNVEV (reference sequence). The V and J ends lost 5 bases and 2 bases, in that order; junction bases with no gene match: 9. The CDR3 length is 17 residues. CDR3 amino acids: CASSPLLLAGTYNEQFF. CDR3 nucleotide sequence: TGTGCCAGCAGTCCACTCTTACTAGCGGGGACCTACAATGAGCAGTTCTTC.

The chain has TRBV7-2 and TRBJ2-3, with 14 bases lining up with TRBD2. There are 16 residues in the CDR3. J was trimmed by 11 bases and V by 4 bases; bases with no gene match: 11. The germline V gene encodes CDR1 SGHTA and CDR2 FQGNSA. The CDR3 DNA is TGTGCCAGCAGCTCGACTAGCGGGGGGGCCATCAGAGGGCAGTATTTT. Protein product: CASSSTSGGAIRGQYF.

This sequence joins TRBV24-1 and TRBJ1-1; D is unresolved. The CDR3 runs 13 residues. CDR1 is KGHDR and CDR2 is SFDVKD in the germline V gene. Trimming removed 9 bases at V and 3 bases at J, with 13 bases between. The DNA of the CDR3 is TGTGCCACCGGAGGTTGGCGCGACACTGAAGCTTTCTTT. Its translation is CATGGWRDTEAFF.

The chain couples TRBV6-5 to TRBJ1-5; 9 bases align to TRBD1. Germline assignment: CDR1 MNHEY and CDR2 SVGAGI. Trimming cost V 0 bases and J 9 bases; bases outside gene matches: 3. The CDR3 is 14 amino acids. The CDR3 bases are TGTGCCAGCAGTTACTCGACAGGGGGACGGCCCCAGCATTTT. It yields the protein CASSYSTGGRPQHF.

This clone was detected once. The chain recombines TRBV7-2 with TRBJ1-6; TRBD1 agrees at 7 bases. Germline-derived CDR1 and CDR2 are SGHTA and FQGNSA. V lost 9 bases and J lost 10; bases outside the gene matches: 12. The CDR3 runs 14 residues. The CDR3 DNA reads TGTGCCAGTACCTCCTTAGGGGGCCAGTCACCCCTCCACTTT. Its protein product is CASTSLGGQSPLHF.

The rearrangement links TRBV3-1 (or the pseudogene TRBV3-2) to TRBJ2-5; no clear D gene. Trimming took off 5 bases at V and 7 bases at J, with 17 bases between the two ends. This CDR3 is built from 14 residues. Germline CDR1 reads LGHDT; CDR2 reads YNNKEL (reference sequence). CDR3 DNA: TGTGCCAGCAGCGGTTCGGGTGTCTTTGGGACCCAGTACTTC. Protein sequence: CASSGSGVFGTQYF.

The rearrangement joins TRBV7-2 to TRBJ1-2; tentatively, D is TRBD1 (5 bases). V shed 4 bases and J shed 0 bases, with 18 bases lying between them. CDR1 SGHTA and CDR2 FQGNSA come from the germline V gene. The CDR3 consists of 17 residues. The CDR3 region is CASSSPAGGGANYGYTF. In DNA form, the CDR3 reads TGTGCCAGCAGCTCTCCAGCGGGGGGGGGAGCTAACTATGGCTACACCTTC. Combining the CDR3 with reference TRBV7-2 and TRBJ1-2 gives the whole variable domain GAGVSQSPSNKVTEKGKDVELRCDPISGHTALYWYRQSLGQGLEFLIYFQGNSAPDKSGLPSDRFSAERTGGSVSTLTIQRTQQEDSAVYLCASSSPAGGGANYGYTFGSGTRLTVV.

This rearrangement joins TRBV5-1 to TRBJ2-3; 7 bases are a match to TRBD1. Germline V gives CDR1 SGHRS, CDR2 YFSETQ. The length of the CDR3 is 15 residues. V lost 3 bases, J lost 4 bases, and 8 bases stayed unmatched. The CDR3 bases are TGCGCCAGCAGCTCAACGACAGGGACCGCAGATACGCAGTATTTT. This gives the protein CASSSTTGTADTQYF. Complete variable domain (other parts from reference TRBV5-1 and TRBJ2-3): KAGVTQTPRYLIKTRGQQVTLSCSPISGHRSVSWYQQTPGQGLQFLFEYFSETQRNKGNFPGRFSGRQFSNSRSEMNVSTLELGDSALYLCASSSTTGTADTQYFGPGTRLTVL.

The rearrangement joins TRBV11-2 to TRBJ2-7; TRBD1 matches at 9 bases. The CDR3 runs 12 residues. From germline, CDR1 is SGHAT and CDR2 FQNNGV. V was pared by 3 bases and J by 7 bases, with 1 base of the junction left unmatched. The CDR3: CASSFGTGEQYF. DNA of the CDR3: TGTGCCAGCAGCTTCGGGACAGGGGAGCAGTACTTC. Combining the CDR3 with reference TRBV11-2 and TRBJ2-7 gives the whole variable domain EAGVAQSPRYKIIEKRQSVAFWCNPISGHATLYWYQQILGQGPKLLIQFQNNGVVDDSQLPKDRFSAERLKGVDSTLKIQPAKLEDSAVYLCASSFGTGEQYFGPGTRLTVT.

This sequence joins TRBV14 and TRBJ1-3; tentative D call: TRBD1 (6 bases). The V end lost 0 bases, the J end lost 7 bases, and 13 bases lay between the germline ends. The CDR3 extends over 15 amino acids. Germline loops: CDR1 SGHDN, CDR2 FVKESK. CDR3 DNA sequence: TGTGCCAGCAGCCAAGAACAGGGAAGGTTGAACACCATATATTTT. This sequence encodes CASSQEQGRLNTIYF.

The CDR3 coding sequence is TGTGCCAGCAGCTTAGAAGGGGATCAGCCCCAGCATTTT. Translation: CASSLEGDQPQHF. The chain recombines TRBV7-2 with TRBJ1-5, with D perhaps TRBD1 (5 bases). Germline V gives CDR1 SGHTA, CDR2 FQGNSA. The CDR3 sequence is 13 residues long. The V end lost 1 base, the J end lost 5 bases, and 6 bases lay between the germline ends.